The 4 T cell receptor beta chains listed next were all sequenced from one sample in a study of molecular identifiers for immune sequencing clone quantification. TCRdb analysed the PCR reads with MiXCR anew, one entry per CDR3 protein. This sample has about 640,000 distinct CDR3 sequences; roughly 21% occur once, and the top ten carry 0.85% to 0.9%. Sequenced material: naive CD8+ T cells from blood, with Jurkat cell RNA spiked in. Regarding subset: FACS-sorted CD8+CD4-CCR7+CD45RA+ naive T cells. The receptors derive from a human donor in good health. Some libraries in this study had Jurkat cell RNA spiked in.

This clonotype was counted at least ten times. The chain is built from TRBV10-3 and TRBJ1-1, with D possibly TRBD1 on 5 matching bases. This CDR3 spans 13 amino acids. V was clipped by 2 bases and J by 4 bases, with 8 bases between them. The germline V gene has CDR1 ENHRY and CDR2 SYGVKD. The CDR3 nucleotides are TGTGCCATCAGTGAGGGGGGGGGCACTGAAGCTTTCTTT. Its translation is CAISEGGGTEAFF.

This clonotype was observed at least ten times. This sequence joins TRBV29-1 and TRBJ2-7, with a weak D call TRBD2 (6 bases). The V and J ends lost 5 bases and 6 bases respectively, with 11 bases between them. The CDR3 consists of 11 residues. CDR1 is SQVTM, CDR2 ANQGSEA, per germline. CDR3 DNA: TGCAGCGTTAATATCGGGGGCGAGCAGTACTTC. Translated: CSVNIGGEQYF.

This clonotype was found many times. The rearrangement links TRBV12-3 or TRBV12-4 to TRBJ1-5; 7 nucleotides line up with TRBD1. This CDR3 is 13 amino acids long. J gave up 7 bases and V 6 bases, and 6 bases lay outside the gene matches. The CDR3 DNA sequence: TGTGCCAGCAGCATTCGACAGGGCCAGCCCCAGCATTTT. This encodes CASSIRQGQPQHF.

Of note for this clonotype: Being one base from a much bigger clone, this may be a read error. Because it lacks the conserved phenylalanine or tryptophan at the end, this CDR3 is likely a read error. The chain combines TRBV19 with TRBJ1-2; a possible D gene is TRBD1 (5 bases). The germline V and J ends were trimmed by 5 bases and 6 bases, with 16 bases remaining between them. The CDR3 is 14 amino acids. From germline, CDR1 is LNHDA and CDR2 SQIVND (reference sequence). The CDR3 spells CASSPTPGYHGYTL. The CDR3 nucleotides read TGTGCCAGTAGTCCAACCCCAGGGTATCATGGCTACACCTTA.